This T cell receptor beta chain was found in a study of T cell responses to AZD1222 COVID-19 vaccine. With 2 bases clipped from V and 3 bases from J, the junction kept 6 bases outside the gene matches. Germline V lookup: CDR1 SGHNT, CDR2 YYREEE (reference sequence). This CDR3 has 15 residues. About this clone: Its specificity is not known.

Study observations and caveats: The breadth and depth of Spike-specific TCRs increased once two AZD1222 doses had been given. Donors were mostly white British, more females; clonal diversity possibly underestimated. Spike-wide coverage was observed for vaccine-associated CD4 TCRs, with dominant responses at 160-218 and 743-854.

Pooling covered second doses at about 4 or about 12 weeks. The protocol was immunoSEQ multiplex PCR, while the TCRdb copy is restricted to in-frame clones and leaves out a portion. This table holds 60,000 to 75,000 clones, 83% found once. This sequence originates from an adult who received the AZD1222 COVID-19 vaccine. Sequenced here: peripheral blood, sampled 28 days after the second AZD1222 dose. The chain carries TRBV5-4 and TRBJ2-7; 9 positions match TRBD1. CDR3 DNA: TGTGCCAGCAGCTTTGGGACAGGGACACACTACGAGCAGTACTTC. It codes for CASSFGTGTHYEQYF.